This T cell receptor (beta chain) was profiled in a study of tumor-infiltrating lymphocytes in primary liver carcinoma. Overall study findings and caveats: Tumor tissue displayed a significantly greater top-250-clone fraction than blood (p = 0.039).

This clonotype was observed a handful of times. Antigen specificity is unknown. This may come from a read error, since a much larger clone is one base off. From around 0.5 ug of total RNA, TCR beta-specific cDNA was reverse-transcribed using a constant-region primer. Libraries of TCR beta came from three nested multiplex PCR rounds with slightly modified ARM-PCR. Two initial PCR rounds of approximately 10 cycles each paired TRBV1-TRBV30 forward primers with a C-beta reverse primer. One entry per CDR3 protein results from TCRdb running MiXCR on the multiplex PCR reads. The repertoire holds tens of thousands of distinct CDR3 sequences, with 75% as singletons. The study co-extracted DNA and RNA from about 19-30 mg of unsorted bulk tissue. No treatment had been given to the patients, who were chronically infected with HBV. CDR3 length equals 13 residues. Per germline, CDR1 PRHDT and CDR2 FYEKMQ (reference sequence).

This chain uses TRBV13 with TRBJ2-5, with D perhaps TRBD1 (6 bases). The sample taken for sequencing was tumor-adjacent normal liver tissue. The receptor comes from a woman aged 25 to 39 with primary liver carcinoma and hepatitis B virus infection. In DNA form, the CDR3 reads TGTGCCAGCGGCTTAGAGGGGGAAGAGACCCAGTACTTC. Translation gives CASGLEGEETQYF.